This record looks at one T cell receptor (beta chain) sequence and its context. Its cognate antigen is unknown. The data were produced by immunoSEQ multiplex PCR, yet TCRdb's version contains in-frame clones alone and is incomplete. The sample records tens of thousands of clones, approximately 94% being singletons. These data are taken from a study of graft-versus-host responses after intestinal transplantation. Study-wide context: Transplants given to recipients were multivisceral, liver-intestinal, or isolated intestinal. Recipients were all induced with anti-thymocyte globulin, then given tacrolimus and steroids for around three years.

The study, taken as a whole, reports: Recipient marrow contained GvH clones, some of which appeared first in ileum or blood. High graft-versus-host to host-versus-graft T cell clonal ratios marked allografts of patients with graft-donor macrochimerism.

Germline-derived CDR1 and CDR2 are KGHSH and LQKENI. V was trimmed by 3 bases and J by 6 bases, leaving 12 bases between them. The CDR3 runs to 14 residues. This sequence joins TRBV18 and TRBJ1-5; no reliable D call. The material was unstimulated CD4+ T cells sorted from spleen or lymph node cells, obtained before transplant. The source is a human donor who was the organ donor for an intestinal transplant. The CDR3 region is CASSPQWGIQPQHF. CDR3 coding DNA: TGTGCCAGCTCACCCCAATGGGGAATTCAGCCCCAGCATTTT.